The sequence of this T cell receptor beta chain was determined in a study of cytomegalovirus exposure and HLA in healthy donors (TCRdb year 2017). With respect to the entire study: An earlier analysis of several hundred of the donors reported about 290 Gb of sequence data and roughly 100 million unique TCR beta sequences from some 180 million T cells. The study used immunosequencing to profile the T cell repertoires of several hundred subjects and linked those repertoires to cytomegalovirus serostatus. Donor age, sex, ethnicity and CMV serostatus were compiled together with the repertoire data. A separate validation cohort of 100 to 150 different subjects was used in addition to the approximately 700-subject first cohort. Genome-wide SNP genotypes for about 65% of the roughly 670 donors were used in a later genetic analysis, which treated that subset as a discovery cohort. Across around 400 genotyped donors of the cohort, an average of about 250,000 unique TCR beta nucleotide sequences per donor were sequenced, and approximately 17% of those sequences were non-productive. A handful of DR-DQ haplotypes were handled as single units for association and clustering because linkage in the cohort was strong. All discovery cohort repertoires had been generated on a single sequencing platform. In the later analysis, no new phenotypic data were used to find candidate immune exposures; instead, reliance was placed on TCR beta sequences and their occurrence across donors. To predict cytomegalovirus infection status, the study brought together high-throughput TCR immunosequencing, statistical association of individual TCRs with disease status, and machine learning. In a later analysis, previously published TCR beta repertoires from several hundred donors were re-analyzed and high-resolution HLA genotyping was added so that TCR occurrence patterns could be studied. In an earlier analysis of 587 of the donors, high-throughput TCR beta sequencing was used to judge whether each TCR beta V gene segment behaved as functional or pseudogenic. The genetic ancestry cluster associated with self-reported Caucasian donors included roughly four fifths of the roughly 400 genotyped donors. The number of typed donors differed by locus: roughly 629-640 for A, B, C, DRB1 and DQB1; 522 for DQA1; 600 to 610 for DPA1; and 400 to 480 for DPB1. HLA typing included class I and class II loci at four-digit resolution. An early release covering some 640 HLA-typed donors comprised 300 to 350 gigabases of sequencing data and around 80 million unique TCR sequences. The study was designed to test whether signatures of past pathogen exposure could be identified by cataloging public T cell receptors. Broader findings and caveats from the paper: This cohort had only TCR beta chains sequenced, and the lack of alpha or paired-chain data limited which features could be detected. The study listed 150 to 200 TCR beta chains as associated with cytomegalovirus. A later analysis found that HLA-associated TCR beta chains were more clonally expanded and had lower generation probabilities than equally common non-associated chains. Linkage disequilibrium might explain the correlated functional status among segregating V segments, but an unknown experimental factor could not be excluded. When HLA alleles, especially DR and DQ, strongly co-occurred, TCR associations were difficult to assign to individual alleles. In a later analysis, several top co-occurrence clusters were reported to appear linked to parvovirus B19, influenza, CMV and Epstein-Barr virus. The classifier was reported to diagnose cytomegalovirus status with high specificity and sensitivity in both the original cohort and the validation cohort. A further reported finding was that TCR beta sequences accurately predicted the HLA-A and HLA-B alleles for most subjects in the first cohort. An association between a missense DCLRE1C variant and V-gene and J-gene trimming of TCR beta chains was found in a later genetic analysis and replicated in an independent cohort. According to a later analysis, TCR association rates differed among HLA loci, with DRB1 alleles showing the most associated TCRs and HLA-C alleles showing the fewest. Some IMGT-functional V segments, including TRBV6-2 and TRBV6-3, could not be told apart with the 87-base-pair reads, so those segments were excluded. While some public TCRs were present in many individuals, most TCR sequences turned up only very rarely across donors. Because counts were too low, roughly 16 rarely observed V segments, including chromosome 9 orphons, were excluded from the earlier analysis of under 650 of the donors. It was suggested by the authors that the approach could potentially be generalized to other disease states and immunological phenotypes. Most CMV-associated TCR beta chains appeared to be HLA-restricted in a later analysis, and the HLA associations seemed to be driven largely by CMV exposure. An earlier analysis of some 560 of the donors showed that most TCR beta V segments appeared in productive rearrangements either about 87% or about 30% of the time, which broadly matched IMGT annotations. A few of the identified cytomegalovirus-associated TCR beta chains were confirmed in vitro to be specific for cytomegalovirus antigens. A later analysis associated some 17,000 TCR beta sequences with specific HLA alleles at a false discovery rate of 0.05. For the cohort, immune exposure information was limited to CMV serostatus. The sequencing pipeline was judged likely to have produced a cluster of highly shared sequence variants as a technical artifact. The presence/absence analyses assumed that sequencing depth was roughly uniform across donors, and that assumption may not be true. According to a later genetic analysis, donors in an Asian-associated ancestry cluster had fewer N-insertions in productive TCRs than the approximately 610-donor mean. Because some donors lacked HLA typing at each locus, the association tests relied only on the typed subset.

Reading from cysteine to phenylalanine, the CDR3 counts 15 amino acids. Only the CDR3 DNA is retained, 45 bases long and in frame from the first base. CDR1 SGHRS and CDR2 YFSETQ were looked up in the germline V gene. Trimming leaves V shorter by 2 bases and J shorter by 4 bases, with the junction holding 6 bases beyond the gene matches. Libraries were made using the immunoSEQ multiplex PCR assay. For the multiplex PCR, a mixture combining 60 forward primers for TCR Vbeta segments and 13 reverse primers for TCR Jbeta segments was used. Amplification of the CDR3 region of rearranged TCR beta genes was performed with a multiplex PCR assay on genomic DNA. On the Illumina HiSeq System, the amplified TCR beta libraries were sequenced as 87-base-pair reads. Per the authors' processing: Across the 670 or so repertoires, a later analysis counted approximately 83 million unique TCR beta chains, 9 million to 14 million of which were shared by at least two donors. Raw reads were error-corrected and collapsed into unique sequences with a nearest-neighbor algorithm that merged closely related sequences to remove PCR and sequencing errors. Alignment of CDR3 sequences to IMGT reference sequences was used to assign V, D and J gene segments. For a sequence to be retained, at least a six-nucleotide match to both a V gene segment and a J gene segment was required. Rearrangements were classified as productive when the CDR3 lacked stop codons and remained in frame with V and J, and all other rearrangements were classified as non-productive. CDR3 was defined by IMGT convention, running from the second conserved V-encoded cysteine to the conserved J-encoded phenylalanine. Sequences without an unambiguous match to a single V gene segment were excluded from the earlier analysis of 587 of the donors. In an earlier analysis of several hundred of the donors, V segments were called functional above 56.7% productive rearrangements and were called segregating when the between-donor standard deviation exceeded 5%. A statistical classification framework was developed to diagnose cytomegalovirus status using the catalog of TCR beta chain sequences. In a later analysis, TCR nucleotide sequences were compared against IMGT/GENE-DB human TR gene sequences so that V and J genes could be assigned. Using the TCRdist pipeline, a later analysis assigned CDR3 sequences along with most-parsimonious VDJ recombination scenarios. In a later analysis, every TCR beta chain was defined by the combination of its CDR3 amino acid sequence and its V-gene family, and reads without a unique V-gene family were dropped. As a way to deal with suspected cross-contamination and a sequencing artifact, a later analysis dropped hundreds of nucleotide sequences that were highly shared and had low generation probability. In a later analysis, a clonal expansion index for each public chain was calculated from normalized within-repertoire ranks of inferred template counts. In a later analysis, generation probabilities were computed using a VDJ recombination model fitted to out-of-frame rearrangements, and the results were checked against IGoR. Hypergeometric tests were used in a later analysis to score TCR-TCR, TCR-HLA and TCR-CMV co-occurrence, with a repertoire-size bias correction applied to the TCR pairs. To estimate false discovery rates, a later analysis permuted the HLA or CMV assignments 20 times. In a later analysis, co-occurring TCRs were grouped with DBSCAN, and TCRdist sequence similarity was added when clustering was performed within HLA-allele-positive subsets. Repertoires with fewer than 30,000 or more than 120,000 public chains were left out of co-occurrence clustering, as were about 5 repertoires with anomalous nucleotide sharing. Drawn from immuneACCESS, this table holds only the in-frame rearrangements with V and J called that TCRdb kept. Clones are partly lost; checked studies trace under half to an unresolved V gene and leave the rest unexplained. The V and J calls and the clone size are those of that table, but D and trimming were determined from the DNA. This sample lists some 120,000 clones; less than 85% were detected once. 1% of the sample is held by the ten biggest clonotypes.

With regard to this clone: There is no known antigen for this receptor. Nothing much larger sits one base from this clone, and base qualities are not available.

The cohort comprised hundreds of healthy bone marrow donors. At the time of sampling, every cohort member was nominally healthy, though immune exposures that went unrecorded were likely present. The donor was CMV seronegative and belonged to the group of 380 or so seronegative cohort members. A peripheral blood sample was provided by each donor, and peripheral blood mononuclear cells were used for TCR beta sequencing. The Qiagen DNeasy Blood Extraction Kit was used to extract genomic DNA from the blood cell samples. This clonotype was sampled from a man aged 35 to 55 in good health and CMV-seronegative. Sequencing was carried out using PBMCs. The sequence links TRBV5-1 to TRBJ1-1; 9 junctional bases match TRBD1. DNA sequence: TGCGCCAGCAGCTTCAGGACAGGGGCGGCCACTGAAGCTTTCTTT. Protein translation: CASSFRTGAATEAFF.